The source of this T cell receptor beta chain is a study of blood T cell repertoires in COVID-19. Study-wide background: Acute and convalescent COVID-19 specimens originated in the United States, Italy and Spain.

Repertoires were generated with immunoSEQ multiplex PCR, while TCRdb's copy carries only in-frame clones and drops some. The sample shows around 150,000 clones, roughly 90% of them seen only once. The CDR3 has 13 residues. Trimming removed 0 bases from V and 8 bases from J, with 10 bases in between. Germline lookup yields CDR1 MNHNY and CDR2 SVGAGI (reference sequence). This chain uses TRBV6-6 with TRBJ1-2; no clear D gene. The source of this sequence is a man aged 55 to 70 with active or convalescent COVID-19. Sequencing was carried out using peripheral blood. CDR3 in amino acids: CASSYSIQRGYTF. In DNA form, the CDR3 reads TGTGCCAGCAGTTACTCGATACAGCGGGGCTACACCTTC.